This section outlines one TCR beta chain sequence together with its context. Its cognate antigen is unknown. The source of the sample is a study of CD4 T cells in relation to SARS-CoV-2 and coronaviruses. Whole-study context: Convalescent patients were fewer than ten males and 4 females; two were Hispanic.

This table comes from immunoSEQ multiplex PCR, and its TCRdb copy is limited to in-frame clones, with some not included. The repertoire holds tens of thousands of clones, with around four fifths as singletons. Germline V gene data show CDR1 as GTSNPN and CDR2 as SVGIG (reference sequence). With 1 base removed from V and 2 bases from J, the gap between germline ends came to 15 bases. CDR3 length: 16 amino acids. This clonotype originated in an adult with COVID-19. The chain uses TRBV30 and TRBJ1-3, with D uncertain. Sequencing was carried out using memory CD4+ T cells from PBMCs, cultured in vitro. DNA of the CDR3: TGTGCCTGGAGTGCTGGGTTGACGTTGACTGGAAACACCATATATTTT. Its translation is CAWSAGLTLTGNTIYF.